Ten or more counts support the clone carrying this T cell receptor beta chain. This CDR3 comprises 14 residues. Germline CDR1 and CDR2: MRHNA and SNTAGT. V lost 3 bases, J lost 3 bases, and 0 bases stayed unmatched. This sample is part of a study of blood T cell repertoires in COVID-19. Study overall: Acute and convalescent COVID-19 specimens originated in the United States, Italy and Spain. PBMCs, B-cell-depleted T cells, or T cells provided the cDNA or gDNA that made up the material.

TCRdb's table, derived via immunoSEQ multiplex PCR, lists solely in-frame clones and lacks some. The table records some 390,000 clones, 75% to 90% of them present only once. Recruited during active infection, patients (from Seattle) were subsequently followed longitudinally. Sample: peripheral blood. The clonotype originates from a woman aged 40-49 years with COVID-19, enrolled during active disease. The chain combines TRBV6-4 with TRBJ2-2; 8 bases are a match to TRBD1. The CDR3 protein is CASSETGDTGELFF. CDR3 coding DNA: TGTGCCAGCAGTGAGACAGGGGACACCGGGGAGCTGTTTTTT.